This T cell receptor (beta chain) was recorded in a study of blood T cell repertoires in COVID-19. Turning to the study itself: Sites in the United States, Italy and Spain provided acute and convalescent COVID-19 samples. T cells, B-cell-depleted T cells, or PBMCs provided the cDNA or gDNA that served as material.

Original handling: For nucleated cells, counts were estimated from reference gene primer amplification. Some clones are missing from TCRdb's copy, which holds only in-frame ones; the method was immunoSEQ multiplex PCR. V, J and clone size are taken as reported in that table, and D and trimming were inferred from the DNA itself. This repertoire shows under 350,000 clones, around 89% found once; its top ten account for approximately 4.3%. Trimming pared 5 bases from V and 4 bases from J, leaving 8 bases between. CDR1 and CDR2 (germline): KGHDR, SFDVKD. The CDR3 spans 13 residues. Remarks on this clone: In the same sample, other DNA sequences code for this CDR3.

The sample was peripheral blood. The V and J genes are TRBV24-1 and TRBJ2-1; perhaps TRBD1 as D (6 bases). This TCR derives from a middle-aged man with acute or convalescent COVID-19. CDR3 coding DNA: TGTGCCACCAGTGCACAGGGATACAATGAGCAGTTCTTC. Translation gives CATSAQGYNEQFF.